This T cell receptor beta chain was captured by sequencing in a study of PD-L1 blockade in urothelial cancer. Study details: The patients had undergone anywhere from 0 to 3 prior chemotherapy regimens.

Time point denoted: pretreatment peripheral blood. This table comes from immunoSEQ multiplex PCR, and its TCRdb copy is limited to in-frame clones, with some not included. The data show tens of thousands of clones, with about 83% seen just once and 8.5% to 10% held by the top ten. CDR3 size: 15 residues. The junction had 6 bases not matched to a gene; V was cut back by 0 bases and J by 7 bases. In germline, CDR1 is SGHDT, CDR2 YYEEEE. This clonotype was obtained from a woman aged 70 to 79 with urothelial cancer. The specimen comprised PBMCs, sampled around atezolizumab (anti-PD-L1) treatment. The chain links TRBV5-6 to TRBJ1-5; 8 bases map to TRBD1. The CDR3 sequence is CASSLGQGKQQPQHF. The CDR3 DNA sequence: TGTGCCAGCAGCTTGGGACAGGGGAAACAGCAGCCCCAGCATTTT.